One T cell receptor (beta chain) is described in this entry. Its target is unknown. The sample belongs to a study of vaccination and CD4 T cells after COVID-19. CDR1 MGHRA and CDR2 YSYEKL come from the germline V gene. The CDR3 loop spans 16 amino acids. The V and J ends lost 4 bases and 5 bases, in that order; junction bases with no gene match: 10. Researchers used the Oncomine TCR Beta short-read assay to sequence DNA from cultured CD4+ T cells. TCRdb analysed the PCR reads with MiXCR anew, one entry per CDR3 protein. Of about 12,000 distinct CDR3 sequences listed, approximately 63% were seen once; the top ten hold over 10%. The treatment: roughly ten-day PBMC culture with coronavirus spike peptide pools or control peptides (ViraFEST assay). Peptide-pool expansion of antigen-specific T cells preceded TCR sequencing in ViraFEST. When about ten days of culture had elapsed, CD4+ T cells were isolated by negative selection.

The sample was CD4+ T cells from blood, cultured in vitro. The clonotype was recovered from a human donor who had recovered from COVID-19. The chain is built from TRBV4-1 and TRBJ2-2; 7 bases fit TRBD2. Written as DNA, the CDR3 is TGCGCCAGCAGCCCGCACCGAAGAGCGGGAACCGGGGAGCTGTTTTTT. Translated: CASSPHRRAGTGELFF.